Below, 28 T cell receptor beta chains from the same sample are listed, as sequenced in a study of blood T cells in healthy people across ages. Through a sample-barcoded 5' primer and a J-beta primer mix, a second PCR was run for about 6 to 12 cycles. TCRdb used MiXCR to reprocess the 5' RACE reads, holding one entry per CDR3 protein. This sample yields fewer than 1,000,000 distinct CDR3 sequences, of which around two fifths are seen a single time; about a fifth belongs to the top ten. The sequenced sample was blood. The source is a man in his 60s in good health.

In its sample, this clonotype was seen a few times. The chain links TRBV7-6 to TRBJ2-2; 7 nucleotides match TRBD1. The CDR3 has 17 residues. Germline trimming cut 5 bases from V and 0 bases from J; bases unmatched to any gene: 9. Germline loops: CDR1 SGHVS, CDR2 FNYEAQ. DNA of the CDR3: TGTGCCAGCAGCCGGGACAGATCGTTTACGAACACCGGGGAGCTGTTTTTT. It is translated as CASSRDRSFTNTGELFF.

The chain carries TRBV7-9 and TRBJ2-4; D gene uncertain. TRBJ2-7 explains the end of the DNA better; the J call may be wrong. Germline CDR1 SEHNR, CDR2 FQNEAQ (reference sequence). CDR3 length: 12 amino acids. The CDR3 bases are TGTGCCAGCAGCTTATCCCCCACCGAGCAGTACTTC. Its protein is CASSLSPTEQYF.

This clonotype turned up a few times. V gene TRBV29-1 combines with J gene TRBJ1-1; 8 nucleotides line up with TRBD1. V was clipped by 4 bases and J by 1 base; unmatched bases: 5. This CDR3 region has 14 residues. Germline V gives CDR1 SQVTM, CDR2 ANQGSEA. CDR3 protein: CSVVAGGANTEAFF. DNA of the CDR3: TGCAGCGTTGTAGCAGGGGGCGCGAACACTGAAGCTTTCTTT.

This clonotype was counted a few times. This chain uses TRBV7-9 with TRBJ1-2, with D hard to call. The CDR3 spans 13 residues. Germline CDR1 SEHNR, CDR2 FQNEAQ (reference sequence). Trimming stripped 1 base from V and 7 bases from J, with 10 bases between. The CDR3 loop is CASSLGPPAGYTF. CDR3 bases: TGTGCCAGCAGCTTAGGGCCGCCGGCTGGCTACACCTTC.

This clonotype was seen just once. J is TRBJ2-7 and V is TRBV20-1; the D gene is possibly TRBD1 (7 bases). The end of the DNA aligns better with TRBJ2-1, so the J call may be wrong. The CDR3 length is 18 residues. The germline gives CDR1 DFQATT, CDR2 SNEGSKA (reference sequence). In DNA form, the CDR3 reads TGCAGTGCTAGCAGGGGGGCTAGCGAGGGGAAACTGGGCAATGAGCAGTTCTTC. Translating it yields CSASRGASEGKLGNEQFF.

This clonotype was picked up a small number of times. DNA for the CDR3: TGCGCCAGCAGCCAAGCGGGGGGGCTTTACGGCACAGATACGCAGTATTTT. This gives the protein CASSQAGGLYGTDTQYF. The chain links TRBV4-1 to TRBJ2-3; 8 bases are shared with TRBD2. Germline CDR1 reads MGHRA; CDR2 reads YSYEKL. The trim removed 1 base at V and 1 base at J, leaving 7 bases unmatched. The CDR3 has 17 residues.

This clonotype has at least ten counts. This CDR3 reads CASSSQGLTKNIQYF. In DNA form, the CDR3 reads TGTGCCAGCAGCTCACAGGGGCTAACCAAAAACATTCAGTACTTC. The chain recombines TRBV5-8 with TRBJ2-4; 7 nucleotides line up with TRBD1. The V gene end was trimmed by 3 bases and the J gene end by 2 bases; junction bases not matched to a gene: 5. The germline CDR1 and CDR2 sequences are SGHTS and YDEGEE. The CDR3 is 15 residues long.

About this clonotype itself: One end of the junction is discordant with germline, which a read error may explain. V is TRBV29-1 and J is TRBJ2-6; D perhaps matches TRBD2 (6 bases). The CDR3 sequence is 13 residues long. Germline assignment: CDR1 SQVTM and CDR2 ANQGSEA. The CDR3 is CSVWGVEANALTF. The DNA for the CDR3 is TGCAGCGTGTGGGGGGTGGAGGCCAACGCCCTGACTTTC.

DNA of the CDR3: TGTGCCAGCAGCTTAAGGGTTAGCCGGGGGAAAAGCACAGATACGCAGTATTTT. Amino acid sequence: CASSLRVSRGKSTDTQYF. The chain combines TRBV11-1 with TRBJ2-3, with TRBD2 as a possible D gene (6 bases). The V gene's germline CDR1 is SGHAT and CDR2 FQDESV (reference sequence). The CDR3 has 18 amino acids. V lost 2 bases, J lost 0 bases, and 18 bases lay in between. Full variable domain (missing parts from reference TRBV11-1 and TRBJ2-3): EAEVAQSPRYKITEKSQAVAFWCDPISGHATLYWYRQILGQGPELLVQFQDESVVDDSQLPKDRFSAERLKGVDSTLKIQPAELGDSAMYLCASSLRVSRGKSTDTQYFGPGTRLTVL.

This clonotype appeared a few times. The J gene is TRBJ1-2, the V gene TRBV28, with TRBD1 identical over 7 bases. J gave up 4 bases and V 1 base, and 15 bases lay outside the gene matches. The germline CDR1 and CDR2 sequences are MDHEN and SYDVKM. The CDR3 loop spans 18 amino acids. CDR3 sequence: CASSLLTLGTAFGYGYTF. Here the CDR3 DNA reads TGTGCCAGCAGTTTATTGACCCTTGGGACAGCTTTTGGCTATGGCTACACCTTC.

The chain couples TRBV6-2 or TRBV6-3 to TRBJ1-5; D gene ambiguous. Trimming left V 2 bases short and J 1 base short, with 6 bases between. The CDR3 spans 14 residues. CDR1 is MNHEY, CDR2 SVGEGT, per germline. CDR3 DNA: TGTGCCAGCAGTTACCTCGGGAGCAATCAGCCCCAGCATTTT. Residues: CASSYLGSNQPQHF.

This chain uses TRBV9 with TRBJ2-3, with D possibly being TRBD2 (5 bases). Germline values: CDR1 SGDLS, CDR2 YYNGEE. There are 17 residues in the CDR3. Trimming took 1 base from V and 4 from J, leaving 19 bases between them. CDR3 loop: CASSVQPTARGSDTQYF. Here the CDR3 DNA reads TGTGCCAGCAGCGTACAACCGACGGCCCGAGGGTCAGATACGCAGTATTTT.

In its sample, this clonotype was seen a few times. This chain links TRBV5-1 with TRBJ1-1; D call uncertain. Germline V gives CDR1 SGHRS, CDR2 YFSETQ. There are 13 residues in the CDR3. With 0 bases removed from V and 3 bases from J, the gap between germline ends came to 6 bases. The CDR3 reads CASSLDWDTEAFF. The CDR3 nucleotides are TGCGCCAGCAGCTTGGACTGGGACACTGAAGCTTTCTTT. Using reference TRBV5-1 and TRBJ1-1 for the parts outside the CDR3, the full variable domain is KAGVTQTPRYLIKTRGQQVTLSCSPISGHRSVSWYQQTPGQGLQFLFEYFSETQRNKGNFPGRFSGRQFSNSRSEMNVSTLELGDSALYLCASSLDWDTEAFFGQGTRLTVV.

The gene calls are TRBV5-6 and TRBJ2-5; D may be TRBD2 (5 bases). The CDR3 contains 15 residues. V lost 0 bases, J lost 3 bases, and 12 bases lay in between. Germline CDR1 is SGHDT and CDR2 is YYEEEE. As DNA, the CDR3 is TGTGCCAGCAGCTTGGTCGGTGTGGGAGAAGAGACCCAGTACTTC. Amino acid sequence: CASSLVGVGEETQYF. Variable domain in full (rest from reference TRBV5-6 and TRBJ2-5): DAGVTQSPTHLIKTRGQQVTLRCSPKSGHDTVSWYQQALGQGPQFIFQYYEEEERQRGNFPDRFSGHQFPNYSSELNVNALLLGDSALYLCASSLVGVGEETQYFGPGTRLLVL.

The rearrangement uses TRBV29-1 and TRBJ2-5; weak D call: TRBD1 (6 bases). The CDR3 extends over 13 amino acids. Germline values: CDR1 SQVTM, CDR2 ANQGSEA. V was pared by 7 bases and J by 1 base, with 13 bases between. CDR3 region: CSAGQYIQETQYF. CDR3 coding DNA: TGCAGCGCTGGACAGTATATCCAAGAGACCCAGTACTTC.

V is TRBV15 and J is TRBJ2-5; 7 nucleotides line up with TRBD1. The germline V gene has CDR1 LNHNV and CDR2 YYDKDF (reference sequence). J gave up 7 bases and V 5 bases, and 16 bases lay outside the gene matches. This CDR3 has 16 residues. CDR3 amino acids: CATSGFRGTQRGTQYF. CDR3 sequence (DNA): TGTGCCACCAGCGGTTTCAGGGGGACCCAGAGGGGGACCCAGTACTTC.

This chain connects TRBV7-2 to TRBJ2-1; 7 positions agree with TRBD2. The CDR3 runs 15 residues. Germline V gene data show CDR1 as SGHTA and CDR2 as FQGNSA. Trimming cost V 2 bases and J 6 bases; bases outside gene matches: 7. CDR3: CASSLLAGVGNEQFF. DNA of the CDR3: TGTGCCAGCAGCTTACTGGCGGGGGTTGGCAATGAGCAGTTCTTC.

This clonotype was counted between two and nine times. V gene TRBV7-2 combines with J gene TRBJ2-1; 8 nucleotides match TRBD2. This CDR3 is built from 18 residues. The germline gives CDR1 SGHTA, CDR2 FQGNSA. After removal of 5 bases from V and 2 bases from J, the junction contained 14 bases not matched to a gene. CDR3 bases: TGTGCCAGCAGCCCCCCGGGGGGGTTGAGCGGGGCCTACAATGAGCAGTTCTTC. It translates to CASSPPGGLSGAYNEQFF.

The chain uses TRBV29-1 and TRBJ1-1; D unresolved. Trimming shortened V by 2 bases and J by 0 bases, and 7 bases separated the two germline ends. This CDR3 region has 13 residues. Germline assignment: CDR1 SQVTM and CDR2 ANQGSEA. CDR3 loop: CSVETLLNTEAFF. The CDR3 coding sequence is TGCAGCGTTGAAACGCTGTTGAACACTGAAGCTTTCTTT.

This clonotype was seen a handful of times. V is TRBV5-1 and J is TRBJ2-5, with no clear D. This CDR3 is built from 16 residues. CDR1 and CDR2 (germline): SGHRS, YFSETQ. The V and J ends lost 0 bases and 0 bases respectively, with 12 bases between them. The CDR3 loop is CASSLADNTHQETQYF. CDR3 nucleotides: TGCGCCAGCAGCTTGGCCGACAACACCCACCAAGAGACCCAGTACTTC. The entire variable domain, with the rest obtained from reference TRBV5-1 and TRBJ2-5, is as follows: KAGVTQTPRYLIKTRGQQVTLSCSPISGHRSVSWYQQTPGQGLQFLFEYFSETQRNKGNFPGRFSGRQFSNSRSEMNVSTLELGDSALYLCASSLADNTHQETQYFGPGTRLLVL.

This clonotype was observed a handful of times. The chain recombines TRBV5-1 with TRBJ2-1; D is undetermined. CDR1 is SGHRS, CDR2 YFSETQ, per germline. The CDR3 is 14 amino acids. Trimming removed 4 bases at V and 7 bases at J, with 15 bases between. As DNA, the CDR3 is TGCGCCAGCAGCGGAATCGCCGCTTGGAATGAGCAGTTCTTC. Its translation: CASSGIAAWNEQFF.

This chain uses TRBV18 with TRBJ2-4, with D uncertain. From germline, CDR1 is KGHSH and CDR2 LQKENI. V was shortened by 0 bases and J by 5 bases, with 8 bases between the two germline ends. The CDR3 spans 14 residues. CDR3 bases: TGTGCCAGCTCACCACCAGGCCAGGAAAACATTCAGTACTTC. It is translated as CASSPPGQENIQYF.

The gene calls are TRBV7-9 and TRBJ2-1, with 9 bases aligning to TRBD1. The DNA matches TRBJ2-7 better at its end, which makes the J call doubtful. Germline V gives CDR1 SEHNR, CDR2 FQNEAQ (reference sequence). The CDR3 extends over 19 amino acids. CDR3 region: CASSLGVGQGKSSYNEQYF. CDR3 DNA sequence: TGTGCCAGCAGCTTAGGTGTGGGACAGGGTAAAAGCTCCTACAATGAGCAGTACTTC.

CDR3 coding DNA: TGTGCCAGCAGCGGGACTGCAGGGGACGAGCAGTACTTC. Amino acids: CASSGTAGDEQYF. V gene TRBV9 combines with J gene TRBJ2-7; possible D gene TRBD1, 6 bases. The V end lost 3 bases, the J end lost 5 bases, and 12 bases lay between the germline ends. The CDR3 runs to 13 residues. Germline V gives CDR1 SGDLS, CDR2 YYNGEE.

The chain is built from TRBV2 and TRBJ2-4; D uncertain. TRBJ2-7 matches the DNA end more closely, so the J call is doubtful. From germline, CDR1 is SNHLY and CDR2 FYNNEI. The CDR3 totals 13 residues. The DNA for the CDR3 is TGTGCCAGCAGTGAAAGGCTACCTTACGAGCAGTACTTC. Residues: CASSERLPYEQYF.

This chain connects TRBV14 to TRBJ1-2, with TRBD1 matching over 11 bases. The CDR3 loop spans 15 amino acids. Germline loops: CDR1 SGHDN, CDR2 FVKESK. V shed 4 bases and J 7 bases; nucleotides not matched to a gene: 8. The CDR3 DNA sequence: TGTGCCAGCAGCCCCTGGACAGGGGGCGGAGGTGGCTACACCTTC. Translating it yields CASSPWTGGGGGYTF.

This clonotype was seen more than once but under ten times. V and J are TRBV5-1 and TRBJ2-7, with D tentatively TRBD1 (5 bases). V was pared by 0 bases and J by 5 bases, with 12 bases between. This CDR3 contains 14 residues. The germline V gene encodes CDR1 SGHRS and CDR2 YFSETQ. As DNA, the CDR3 is TGCGCCAGCAGCTTGGCCCCAACAGGTAACGAGCAGTACTTC. This translates into CASSLAPTGNEQYF.

This clonotype was observed a few times. The chain links TRBV11-2 to TRBJ2-7; 8 bases align to TRBD2. Germline CDR1 and CDR2: SGHAT and FQNNGV. Unmatched junction bases numbered 4, after V lost 5 bases and J lost 7 bases. This CDR3 is built from 12 residues. Here the CDR3 reads CASSGTSREQYF. For the CDR3, the DNA is TGTGCCAGCAGCGGGACTAGTCGGGAGCAGTACTTC.